This paragraph covers one T cell receptor (beta chain) sequence. The sample holds one count of this clone. This clone's antigen is unknown. Base qualities are not at hand, and no much larger clone is one base apart. V is pared back by 2 bases and J by 4 bases, with 11 bases lying between the germline termini. The CDR3 numbers 15 residues from cysteine through phenylalanine. The CDR3 DNA has 45 bases and is translated from base 1. CDR1 and CDR2 are read off the germline V gene as KGHSH and LQKENI. These data come from a study of cytomegalovirus exposure and HLA in healthy donors (dated by TCRdb to 2016 to 2017). For the wider study: In an earlier analysis of about 560 of the donors, less than 350 Gb of sequence data and 120 million or so unique TCR beta sequences from about 190 million T cells were reported. Approximately 330 gigabases of sequencing data and tens of millions of unique TCR sequences made up an early release that covered fewer than 650 HLA-typed donors. The genetic ancestry cluster associated with self-reported Caucasian donors included 70% to 85% of the roughly 410 genotyped donors. The aim of the study was to test whether cataloging public T cell receptors could identify signatures of past pathogen exposure. The T cell repertoires of 666 subjects were profiled by immunosequencing and related to cytomegalovirus serostatus. Along with the roughly 700-subject first cohort, a separate validation cohort of some 130 different subjects was used. To predict cytomegalovirus infection status, the study combined high-throughput TCR immunosequencing, statistical association of individual TCRs with disease status, and machine learning. To study patterns of TCR occurrence, a later analysis re-analyzed previously published TCR beta repertoires from several hundred donors and added high-resolution HLA genotyping. Rather than drawing on any new phenotypic data, the later analysis identified candidate immune exposures from TCR beta sequences and the way those sequences occurred across donors. To decide whether each TCR beta V gene segment behaved as functional or pseudogenic, an earlier analysis of some 600 of the donors relied on high-throughput TCR beta sequencing. Alongside the repertoire data, information on donor age, sex, ethnicity and CMV serostatus was compiled. A later genetic analysis took genome-wide SNP genotypes for about three fifths of the 666 donors and used that subset as a discovery cohort. Every discovery cohort repertoire had been produced on one sequencing platform. HLA typing covered class I and class II loci at four-digit resolution. Typing coverage varied by locus: about 620-630 donors for A, B, C, DRB1 and DQB1; roughly 560 for DQA1; some 610 for DPA1; roughly 470 for DPB1. A few DR-DQ haplotypes were handled as single units for association and clustering because linkage in the cohort was strong. Across around 400 genotyped donors of the cohort, an average of roughly 200,000 unique TCR beta nucleotide sequences per donor were sequenced, and 15% to 20% of those sequences were non-productive.

Preparation of the library involved the immunoSEQ multiplex PCR assay. For the multiplex PCR, a mixture combining 60 forward primers for TCR Vbeta segments and 13 reverse primers for TCR Jbeta segments was used. The CDR3 region of rearranged TCR beta genes was amplified from genomic DNA by a multiplex PCR assay. Amplified TCR beta libraries were sequenced as 87-base-pair reads on the Illumina HiSeq System. The source study handled its data this way. In a later analysis, about 80 million unique TCR beta chains were counted across the 666 repertoires, and some 10 million of these chains were shared by at least two donors. Raw reads were error-corrected and collapsed into unique sequences with a nearest-neighbor algorithm that merged closely related sequences to remove PCR and sequencing errors. CDR3 sequences were aligned to IMGT reference sequences to assign V, D and J gene segments. For a sequence to be retained, at least a six-nucleotide match to both a V gene segment and a J gene segment was required. Rearrangements were classified as productive when the CDR3 lacked stop codons and remained in frame with V and J, and all other rearrangements were classified as non-productive. Following IMGT convention, CDR3 was defined as the stretch from the second conserved V-encoded cysteine up to the conserved J-encoded phenylalanine. In an earlier analysis of approximately 500 of the donors, sequences lacking an unambiguous match to a single V gene segment were excluded. An earlier analysis of 500 to 700 of the donors classified V segments as functional when productive rearrangements were above 56.7% and as segregating when the standard deviation between donors was above 5%. A statistical classification framework was built for diagnosing cytomegalovirus status from the catalog of TCR beta chain sequences. A later analysis assigned V and J genes by comparing TCR nucleotide sequences with IMGT/GENE-DB human TR gene sequences. The TCRdist pipeline was used in a later analysis to assign CDR3 sequences and most-parsimonious VDJ recombination scenarios. A later analysis defined each TCR beta chain by its CDR3 amino acid sequence plus V-gene family, and excluded reads lacking a unique V-gene family. As a way to deal with suspected cross-contamination and a sequencing artifact, a later analysis dropped 592 nucleotide sequences that were highly shared and had low generation probability. In a later analysis, a clonal expansion index for each public chain was calculated from normalized within-repertoire ranks of inferred template counts. A later analysis computed generation probabilities with a VDJ recombination model fitted to out-of-frame rearrangements, and checked the results against IGoR. A later analysis scored TCR-TCR, TCR-HLA and TCR-CMV co-occurrence with hypergeometric tests, applying a repertoire-size bias correction to TCR pairs. In a later analysis, false discovery rates were estimated by permuting HLA or CMV assignments 20 times. In a later analysis, co-occurring TCRs were grouped with DBSCAN, and TCRdist sequence similarity was added when clustering was performed within HLA-allele-positive subsets. Repertoires with fewer than 30,000 or more than 120,000 public chains, plus five repertoires with anomalous nucleotide sharing, were excluded from co-occurrence clustering. Drawn from immuneACCESS, this table holds only the in-frame rearrangements with V and J called that TCRdb kept. Clones are partly lost; checked studies trace under half to an unresolved V gene and leave the rest unexplained. V, J and clone size derive from that table, while D and trimming were established from the DNA sequence. This sample holds 150,000 to 160,000 clones; approximately 85% were observed only once. The biggest ten clones account for roughly 2.3% of the sample.

What the research found in general, with its limitations: In vitro tests confirmed that a few of the cytomegalovirus-associated TCR beta chains recognize cytomegalovirus antigens. In a later analysis, HLA-associated TCR beta chains were found to be more clonally expanded and to have lower generation probabilities than equally common non-associated chains. This cohort had only TCR beta chains sequenced, and the lack of alpha or paired-chain data limited which features could be detected. The authors suggested that the approach could potentially be generalized to other disease states and immunological phenotypes. A cluster of highly shared sequence variants was judged likely to be a technical artifact of the sequencing pipeline. Compared with the 666-donor mean, donors in an Asian-associated ancestry cluster had fewer N-insertions in productive TCRs, according to a later genetic analysis. A later analysis found that most CMV-associated TCR beta chains appeared HLA-restricted, with HLA associations seemingly driven largely by CMV exposure. Broadly in line with IMGT annotations, most TCR beta V segments showed up in productive rearrangements about 87% or about 30% of the time in an earlier analysis of approximately 600 of the donors. V-gene and J-gene trimming of TCR beta chains was associated with a missense DCLRE1C variant in a later genetic analysis, and the association was replicated in an independent cohort. The classifier was reported to diagnose cytomegalovirus status with high specificity and sensitivity in both the original and validation cohorts. In a later analysis, TCR association rates were found to vary across HLA loci, with the most associated TCRs seen for DRB1 alleles and the fewest for HLA-C alleles. While some public TCRs were present in many individuals, most TCR sequences turned up only very rarely across donors. Strong co-occurrence of HLA alleles, especially DR and DQ, made assigning TCR associations to individual alleles difficult. At a false discovery rate of 0.05, a later analysis linked fewer than 20,000 TCR beta sequences to specific HLA alleles. The study gave a list of around 170 TCR beta chains associated with cytomegalovirus. Sequencing depth was assumed to be roughly uniform across donors in the presence/absence analyses, though that assumption may not hold. A further reported finding was that TCR beta sequences accurately predicted the HLA-A and HLA-B alleles for most subjects in the first cohort. Linkage disequilibrium might explain the correlated functional status among segregating V segments, but an unknown experimental factor could not be excluded. Immune exposure information for the cohort was limited to CMV serostatus. Several of the top co-occurrence clusters appeared to be linked to parvovirus B19, influenza, CMV and Epstein-Barr virus, according to a later analysis. Because the 87-base-pair reads could not distinguish some IMGT-functional V segments, including TRBV6-2 and TRBV6-3, those segments were excluded. Over 15 rarely observed V segments, including chromosome 9 orphons, were excluded from the earlier analysis of just under 600 of the donors because counts were too low. HLA typing was unavailable for some donors at each locus, so association tests used only the typed subset.

The cohort comprised around 700 healthy bone marrow donors. All cohort members were sampled while nominally healthy, although unrecorded immune exposures were likely present. The donor tested CMV seronegative, placing the donor among the 352 seronegative members of the cohort. Each donor provided a peripheral blood sample, and peripheral blood mononuclear cells were used for TCR beta sequencing. The Qiagen DNeasy Blood Extraction Kit was used to extract genomic DNA from the blood cell samples. The source of this sequence is a woman aged 18-29 years in good health and CMV-seronegative. In this chain, TRBV18 is recombined with TRBJ1-4; the D gene identity is not certain. Sequencing was carried out using PBMCs. The base sequence is TGTGCCAGCTCACCAGGTCTGGCCCTTAATGAAAAACTGTTTTTT. The resulting protein is CASSPGLALNEKLFF.